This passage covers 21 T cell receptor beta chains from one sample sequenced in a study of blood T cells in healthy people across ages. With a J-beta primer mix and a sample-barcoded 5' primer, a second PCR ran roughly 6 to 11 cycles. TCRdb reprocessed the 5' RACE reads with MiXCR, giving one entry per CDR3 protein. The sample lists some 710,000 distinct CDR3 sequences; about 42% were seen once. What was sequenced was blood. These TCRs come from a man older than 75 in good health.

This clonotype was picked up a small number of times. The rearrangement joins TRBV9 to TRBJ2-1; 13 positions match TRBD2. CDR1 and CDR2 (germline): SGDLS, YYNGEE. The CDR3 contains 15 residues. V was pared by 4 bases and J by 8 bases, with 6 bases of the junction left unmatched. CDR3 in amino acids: CASSPGLAGAYEQFF. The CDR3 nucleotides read TGTGCCAGCAGCCCCGGACTAGCGGGAGCATATGAGCAGTTCTTC.

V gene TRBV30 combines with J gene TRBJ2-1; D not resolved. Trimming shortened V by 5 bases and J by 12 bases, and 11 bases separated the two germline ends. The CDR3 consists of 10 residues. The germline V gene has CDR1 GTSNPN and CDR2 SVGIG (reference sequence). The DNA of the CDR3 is TGTGCCTGGGGCGTGGTTGGGCAGTTCTTC. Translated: CAWGVVGQFF. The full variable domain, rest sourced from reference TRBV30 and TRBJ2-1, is SQTIHQWPATLVQPVGSPLSLECTVEGTSNPNLYWYRQAAGRGLQLLFYSVGIGQISSEVPQNLSASRPQDRQFILSSKKLLLSDSGFYLCAWGVVGQFFGPGTRLTVL.

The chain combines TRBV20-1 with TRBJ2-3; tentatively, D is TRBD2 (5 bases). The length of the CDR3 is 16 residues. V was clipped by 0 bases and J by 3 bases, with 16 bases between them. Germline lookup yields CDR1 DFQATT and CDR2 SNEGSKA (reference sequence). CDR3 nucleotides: TGCAGTGCTAGAGATCCTGGGAGCCCCTGGACAGATACGCAGTATTTT. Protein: CSARDPGSPWTDTQYF.

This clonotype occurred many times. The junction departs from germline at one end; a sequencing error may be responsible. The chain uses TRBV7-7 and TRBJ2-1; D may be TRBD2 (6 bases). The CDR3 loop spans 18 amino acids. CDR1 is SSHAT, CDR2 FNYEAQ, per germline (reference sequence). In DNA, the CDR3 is TGTGCTAGCAGCTTACAGGTAGCGACGGGAGTCTCCTACAATGAGCAGTTCTTC. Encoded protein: CASSLQVATGVSYNEQFF.

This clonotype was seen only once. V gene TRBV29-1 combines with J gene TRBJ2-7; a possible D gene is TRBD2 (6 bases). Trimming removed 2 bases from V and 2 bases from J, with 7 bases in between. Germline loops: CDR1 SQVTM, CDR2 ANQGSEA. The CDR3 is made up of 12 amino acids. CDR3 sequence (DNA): TGCAGCGTTGAACTAGCGACCTACGAGCAGTACTTC. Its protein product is CSVELATYEQYF.

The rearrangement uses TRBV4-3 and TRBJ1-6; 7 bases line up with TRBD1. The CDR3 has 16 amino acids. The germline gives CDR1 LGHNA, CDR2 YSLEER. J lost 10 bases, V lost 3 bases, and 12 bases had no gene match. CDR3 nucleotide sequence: TGCGCCAGCAGCCAGTTTCTATGGGACAGTGGATCACCCCTCCACTTT. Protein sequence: CASSQFLWDSGSPLHF.

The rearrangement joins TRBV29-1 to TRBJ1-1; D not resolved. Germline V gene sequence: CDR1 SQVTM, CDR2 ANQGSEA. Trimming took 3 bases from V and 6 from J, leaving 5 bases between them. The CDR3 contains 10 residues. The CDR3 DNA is TGCAGCGTTGAGGCTCCTGAAGCTTTCTTT. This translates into CSVEAPEAFF.

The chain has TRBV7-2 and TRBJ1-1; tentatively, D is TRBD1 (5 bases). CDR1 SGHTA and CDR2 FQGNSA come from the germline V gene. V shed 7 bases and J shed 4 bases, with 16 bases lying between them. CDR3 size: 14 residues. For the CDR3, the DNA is TGTGCCAGCATGGTTGAGGTGGGGCGCACTGAAGCTTTCTTT. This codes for CASMVEVGRTEAFF.

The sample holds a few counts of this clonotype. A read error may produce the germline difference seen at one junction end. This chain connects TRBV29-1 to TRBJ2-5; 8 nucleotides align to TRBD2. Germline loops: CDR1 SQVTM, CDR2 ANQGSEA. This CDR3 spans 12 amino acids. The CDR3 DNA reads TGCAGCTTTGAGGGACTAGAAGAGACCCAGTACTTC. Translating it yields CSFEGLEETQYF. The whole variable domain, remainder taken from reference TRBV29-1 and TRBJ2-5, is SAVISQKPSRDICQRGTSLTIQCQVDSQVTMMFWYRQQPGQSLTLIATANQGSEATYESGFVIDKFPISRPNLTFSTLTVSNMSPEDSSIYLCSFEGLEETQYFGPGTRLLVL.

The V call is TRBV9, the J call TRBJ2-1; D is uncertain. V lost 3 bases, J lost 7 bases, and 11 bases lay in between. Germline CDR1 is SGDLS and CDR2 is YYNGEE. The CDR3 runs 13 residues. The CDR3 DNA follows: TGTGCCAGCAGCGGAGGCTCTCCGAATGAGCAGTTCTTC. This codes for CASSGGSPNEQFF.

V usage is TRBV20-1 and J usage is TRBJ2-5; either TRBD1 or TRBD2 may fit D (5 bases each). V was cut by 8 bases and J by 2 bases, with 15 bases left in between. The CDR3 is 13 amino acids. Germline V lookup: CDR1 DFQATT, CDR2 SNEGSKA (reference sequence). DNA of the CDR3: TGCAGTACTCTCGGGACCAATCAAGAGACCCAGTACTTC. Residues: CSTLGTNQETQYF.

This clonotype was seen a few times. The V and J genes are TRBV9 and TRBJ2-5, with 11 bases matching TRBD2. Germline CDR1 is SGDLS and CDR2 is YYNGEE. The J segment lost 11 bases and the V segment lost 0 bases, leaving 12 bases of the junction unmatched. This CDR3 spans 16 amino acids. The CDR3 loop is CASSVGGGTSGDEQYF. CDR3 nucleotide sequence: TGTGCCAGCAGCGTAGGGGGGGGGACTAGCGGCGATGAGCAGTACTTC. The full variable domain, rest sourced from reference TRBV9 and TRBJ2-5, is DSGVTQTPKHLITATGQRVTLRCSPRSGDLSVYWYQQSLDQGLQFLIQYYNGEERAKGNILERFSAQQFPDLHSELNLSSLELGDSALYFCASSVGGGTSGDEQYFGPGTRLLVL.

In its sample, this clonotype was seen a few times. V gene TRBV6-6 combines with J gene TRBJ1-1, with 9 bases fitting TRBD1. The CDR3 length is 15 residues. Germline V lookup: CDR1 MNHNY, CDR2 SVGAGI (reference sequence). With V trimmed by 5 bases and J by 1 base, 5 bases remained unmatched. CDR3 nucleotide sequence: TGTGCCAGCAGTCGAGGGACAGGGAAGAACACTGAAGCTTTCTTT. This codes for CASSRGTGKNTEAFF.

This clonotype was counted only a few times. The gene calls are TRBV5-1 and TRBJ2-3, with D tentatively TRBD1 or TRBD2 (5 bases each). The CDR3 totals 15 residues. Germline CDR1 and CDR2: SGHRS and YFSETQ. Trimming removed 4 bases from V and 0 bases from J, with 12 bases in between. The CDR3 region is CASSDGGPSTDTQYF. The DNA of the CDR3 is TGCGCCAGCAGCGATGGGGGACCTAGCACAGATACGCAGTATTTT.

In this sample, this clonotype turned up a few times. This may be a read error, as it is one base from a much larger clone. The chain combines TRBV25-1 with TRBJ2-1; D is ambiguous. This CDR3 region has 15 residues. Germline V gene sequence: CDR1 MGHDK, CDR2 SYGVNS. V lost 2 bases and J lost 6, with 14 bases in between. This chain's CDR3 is CASSEGDDLPNEQFF. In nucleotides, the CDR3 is TGTGCCAGCAGTGAAGGCGACGACCTTCCCAATGAGCAGTTCTTC.

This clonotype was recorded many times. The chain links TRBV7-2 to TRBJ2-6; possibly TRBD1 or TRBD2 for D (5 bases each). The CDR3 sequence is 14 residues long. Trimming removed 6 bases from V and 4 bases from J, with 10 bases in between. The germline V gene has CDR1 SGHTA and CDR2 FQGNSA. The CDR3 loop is CASRSGTGANVLTF. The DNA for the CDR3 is TGTGCCAGCAGATCAGGGACGGGGGCCAACGTCCTGACTTTC.

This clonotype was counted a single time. The CDR3 DNA reads as TGCGCCAGCAGCCCCGGCCTCTTGGGGACTGGCGGGGGATTTGAGCAGTTCTTC. Translating it yields CASSPGLLGTGGGFEQFF. The rearrangement links TRBV4-1 to TRBJ2-1, with 7 bases aligning to TRBD2. V lost 4 bases and J lost 9; bases outside the gene matches: 21. Germline V gene sequence: CDR1 MGHRA, CDR2 YSYEKL. There are 18 residues in the CDR3.

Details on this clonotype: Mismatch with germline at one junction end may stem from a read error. CDR3 amino acids: CTSSQDTKNIQYF. In nucleotides, the CDR3 is TGCACCAGCAGCCAAGACACCAAAAACATTCAGTACTTC. The chain couples TRBV4-3 to TRBJ2-4; D gene unclear. From germline, CDR1 is LGHNA and CDR2 YSLEER. This CDR3 comprises 13 residues.

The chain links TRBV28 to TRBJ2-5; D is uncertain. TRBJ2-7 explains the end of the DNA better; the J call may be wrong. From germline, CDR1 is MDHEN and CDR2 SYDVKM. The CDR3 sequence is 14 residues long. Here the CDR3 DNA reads TGTGCCAGCAGTCCCCCAGGATTACCCTACGAGCAGTACTTC. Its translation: CASSPPGLPYEQYF.

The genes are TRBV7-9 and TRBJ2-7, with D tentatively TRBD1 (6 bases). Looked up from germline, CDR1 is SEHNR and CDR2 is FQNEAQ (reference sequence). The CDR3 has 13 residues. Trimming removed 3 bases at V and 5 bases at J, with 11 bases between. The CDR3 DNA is TGTGCCAGCAGCTTCCAGGGGCCCCACGAGCAGTACTTC. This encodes CASSFQGPHEQYF.

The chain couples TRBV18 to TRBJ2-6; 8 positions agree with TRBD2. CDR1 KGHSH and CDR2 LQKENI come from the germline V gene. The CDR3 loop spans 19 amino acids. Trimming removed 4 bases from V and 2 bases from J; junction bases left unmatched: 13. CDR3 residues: CASSLRTSPGSPGANVLTF. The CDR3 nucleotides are TGTGCCAGCTCACTAAGGACTAGCCCGGGGTCCCCTGGGGCCAACGTCCTGACTTTC.